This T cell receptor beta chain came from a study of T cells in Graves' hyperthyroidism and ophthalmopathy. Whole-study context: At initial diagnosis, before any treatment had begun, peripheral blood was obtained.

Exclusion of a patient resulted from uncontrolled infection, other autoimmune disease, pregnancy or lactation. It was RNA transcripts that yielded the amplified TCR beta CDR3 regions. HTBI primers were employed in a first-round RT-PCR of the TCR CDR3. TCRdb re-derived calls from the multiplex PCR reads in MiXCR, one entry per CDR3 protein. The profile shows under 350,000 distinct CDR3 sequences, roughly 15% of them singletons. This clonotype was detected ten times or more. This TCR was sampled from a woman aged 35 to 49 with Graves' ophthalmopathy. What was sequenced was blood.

In nucleotides, the CDR3 is TGTGCCAGCAGCCAAGAGGTGGGCTCCAATCAGCCCCAGCATTTT. This codes for CASSQEVGSNQPQHF. V gene TRBV3-1 combines with J gene TRBJ1-5, with D uncertain. In germline, CDR1 is LGHDT, CDR2 YNNKEL (reference sequence). This CDR3 region has 15 residues. Deletions cut 0 bases from V and 3 bases from J, with 9 bases between.